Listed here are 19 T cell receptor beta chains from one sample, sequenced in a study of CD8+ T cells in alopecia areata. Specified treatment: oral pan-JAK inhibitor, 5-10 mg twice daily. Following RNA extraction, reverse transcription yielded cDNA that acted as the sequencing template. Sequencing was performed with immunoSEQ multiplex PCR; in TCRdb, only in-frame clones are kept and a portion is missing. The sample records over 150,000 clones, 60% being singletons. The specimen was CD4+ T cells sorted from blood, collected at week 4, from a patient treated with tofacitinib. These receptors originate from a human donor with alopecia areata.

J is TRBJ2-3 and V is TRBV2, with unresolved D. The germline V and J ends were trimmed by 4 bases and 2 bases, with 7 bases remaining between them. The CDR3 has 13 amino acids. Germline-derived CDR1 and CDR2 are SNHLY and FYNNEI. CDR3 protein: CASSGSFTDTQYF. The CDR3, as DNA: TGTGCCAGCAGTGGGTCGTTCACAGATACGCAGTATTTT.

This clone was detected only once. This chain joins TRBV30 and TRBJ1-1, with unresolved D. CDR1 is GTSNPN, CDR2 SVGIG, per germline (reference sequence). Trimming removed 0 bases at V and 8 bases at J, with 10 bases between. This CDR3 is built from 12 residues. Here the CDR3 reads CAWSVQTVEAFF. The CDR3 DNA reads TGTGCCTGGAGTGTACAGACCGTAGAAGCTTTCTTT.

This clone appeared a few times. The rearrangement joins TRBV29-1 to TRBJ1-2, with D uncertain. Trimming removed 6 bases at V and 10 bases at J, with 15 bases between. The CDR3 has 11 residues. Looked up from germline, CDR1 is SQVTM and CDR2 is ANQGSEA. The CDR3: CSVDGLNIYTF. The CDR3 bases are TGCAGCGTGGACGGATTAAATATCTACACCTTC. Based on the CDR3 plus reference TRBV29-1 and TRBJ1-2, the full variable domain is SAVISQKPSRDICQRGTSLTIQCQVDSQVTMMFWYRQQPGQSLTLIATANQGSEATYESGFVIDKFPISRPNLTFSTLTVSNMSPEDSSIYLCSVDGLNIYTFGSGTRLTVV.

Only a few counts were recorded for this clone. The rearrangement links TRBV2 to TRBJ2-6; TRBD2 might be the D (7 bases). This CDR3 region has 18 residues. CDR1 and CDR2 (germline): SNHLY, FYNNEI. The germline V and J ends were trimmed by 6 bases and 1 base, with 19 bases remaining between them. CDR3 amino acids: CASSGGRFGLSGANVLTF. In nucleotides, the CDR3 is TGTGCCAGCAGCGGGGGGCGGTTCGGATTATCTGGGGCCAACGTCCTGACTTTC.

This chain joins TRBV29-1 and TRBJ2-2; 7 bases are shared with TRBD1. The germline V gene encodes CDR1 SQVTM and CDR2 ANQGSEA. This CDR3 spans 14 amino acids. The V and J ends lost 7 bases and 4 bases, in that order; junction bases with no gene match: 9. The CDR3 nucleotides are TGCAGCGGAACGCAGGGGGTAGGCACCGGGGAGCTGTTTTTT. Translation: CSGTQGVGTGELFF.

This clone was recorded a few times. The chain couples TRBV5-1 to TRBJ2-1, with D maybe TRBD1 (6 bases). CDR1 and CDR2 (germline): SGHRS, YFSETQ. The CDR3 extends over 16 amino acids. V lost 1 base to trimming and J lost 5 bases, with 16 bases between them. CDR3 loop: CASSLKPGQVNNEQFF. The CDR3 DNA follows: TGCGCCAGCAGCTTGAAGCCGGGACAAGTAAACAATGAGCAGTTCTTC.

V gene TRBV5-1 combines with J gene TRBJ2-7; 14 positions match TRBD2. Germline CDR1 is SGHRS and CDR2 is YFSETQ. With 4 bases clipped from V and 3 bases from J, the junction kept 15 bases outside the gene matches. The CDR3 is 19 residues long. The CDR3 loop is CASSGVGLAGVARLYEQYF. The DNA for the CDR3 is TGCGCCAGCAGCGGAGTGGGACTAGCGGGAGTTGCTCGCCTCTACGAGCAGTACTTC.

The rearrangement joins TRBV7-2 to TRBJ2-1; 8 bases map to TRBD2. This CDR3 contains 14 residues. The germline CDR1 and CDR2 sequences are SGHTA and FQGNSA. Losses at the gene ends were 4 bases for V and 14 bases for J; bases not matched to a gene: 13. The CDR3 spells CASSSQRTSLDKFF. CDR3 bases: TGTGCCAGCAGCTCCCAAAGGACTAGCTTGGACAAGTTCTTC.

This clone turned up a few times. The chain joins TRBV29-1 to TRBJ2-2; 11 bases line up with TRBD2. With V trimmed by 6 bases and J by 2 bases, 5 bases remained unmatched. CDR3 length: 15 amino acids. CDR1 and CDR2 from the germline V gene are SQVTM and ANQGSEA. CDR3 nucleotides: TGCAGCGTCGGACTAGCGGGCCGAAACACCGGGGAGCTGTTTTTT. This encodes CSVGLAGRNTGELFF.

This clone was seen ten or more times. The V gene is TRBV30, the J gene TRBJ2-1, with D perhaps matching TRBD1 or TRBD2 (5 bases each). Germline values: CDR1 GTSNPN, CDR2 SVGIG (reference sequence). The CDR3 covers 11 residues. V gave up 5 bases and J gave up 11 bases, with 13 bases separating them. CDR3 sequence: CAWEIRGQQFF. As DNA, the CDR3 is TGTGCCTGGGAGATCCGGGGCCAGCAGTTCTTC.

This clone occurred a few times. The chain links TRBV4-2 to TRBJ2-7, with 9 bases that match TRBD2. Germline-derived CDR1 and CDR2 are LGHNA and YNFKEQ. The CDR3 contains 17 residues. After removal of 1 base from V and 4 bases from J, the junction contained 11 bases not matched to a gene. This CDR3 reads CASSQVSAGGPGYEQYF. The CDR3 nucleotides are TGTGCCAGCAGCCAAGTTTCGGCGGGAGGGCCTGGGTACGAGCAGTACTTC.

DNA of the CDR3: TGCAGCGTTCGACTAGCGGGAGGGCTTTGGGAGACCCAGTACTTC. Translated: CSVRLAGGLWETQYF. This sequence joins TRBV29-1 and TRBJ2-5; TRBD2 agrees at 14 bases. J gave up 5 bases and V 5 bases, and 7 bases lay outside the gene matches. Germline loops: CDR1 SQVTM, CDR2 ANQGSEA. The CDR3 spans 15 residues.

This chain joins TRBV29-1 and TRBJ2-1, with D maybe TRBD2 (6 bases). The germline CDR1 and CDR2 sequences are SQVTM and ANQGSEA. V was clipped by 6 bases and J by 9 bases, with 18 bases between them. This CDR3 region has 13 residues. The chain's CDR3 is CSVEGVQLGEQFF. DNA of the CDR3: TGCAGCGTGGAGGGTGTCCAGCTCGGTGAGCAGTTCTTC.

CDR3 loop: CASSLVGDSYNEQFF. CDR3 nucleotides: TGTGCCAGCAGCTTAGTGGGGGACTCCTACAATGAGCAGTTCTTC. The chain employs TRBV7-2 and TRBJ2-1; perhaps D is TRBD1 or TRBD2 (5 bases each). The CDR3 extends over 15 amino acids. Trimming took off 1 base at V and 0 bases at J, with 7 bases between the two ends. Germline CDR1 is SGHTA and CDR2 is FQGNSA.

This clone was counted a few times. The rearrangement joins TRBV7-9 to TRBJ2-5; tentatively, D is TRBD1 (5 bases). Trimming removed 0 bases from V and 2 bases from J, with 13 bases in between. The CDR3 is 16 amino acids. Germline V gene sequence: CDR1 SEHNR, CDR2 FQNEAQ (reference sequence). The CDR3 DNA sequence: TGTGCCAGCAGCTTAGCTGTAGGGGCCGGGCAAGAGACCCAGTACTTC. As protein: CASSLAVGAGQETQYF.

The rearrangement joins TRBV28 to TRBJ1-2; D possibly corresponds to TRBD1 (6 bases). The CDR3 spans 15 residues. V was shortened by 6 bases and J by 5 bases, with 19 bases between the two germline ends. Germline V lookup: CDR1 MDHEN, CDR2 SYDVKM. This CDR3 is CASRTSQGVEYGYTF. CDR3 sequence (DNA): TGTGCCAGCAGGACCTCACAGGGTGTGGAATATGGCTACACCTTC.

The CDR3 DNA reads TGTGCCAGCAGTTTATCAGCCGGGCTCAGCTCCTACGAGCAGTACTTC. This translates into CASSLSAGLSSYEQYF. The V gene is TRBV28, the J gene TRBJ2-7, with D uncertain. The CDR3 runs to 16 residues. The germline CDR1 and CDR2 sequences are MDHEN and SYDVKM. Trimming removed 1 base from V and 0 bases from J, with 13 bases in between.

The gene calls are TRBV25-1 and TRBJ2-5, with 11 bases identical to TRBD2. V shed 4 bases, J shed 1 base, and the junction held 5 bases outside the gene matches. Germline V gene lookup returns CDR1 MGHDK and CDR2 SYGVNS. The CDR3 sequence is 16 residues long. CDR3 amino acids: CASSALAGGTQETQYF. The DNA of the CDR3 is TGTGCCAGCAGTGCTCTAGCGGGAGGAACCCAAGAGACCCAGTACTTC.

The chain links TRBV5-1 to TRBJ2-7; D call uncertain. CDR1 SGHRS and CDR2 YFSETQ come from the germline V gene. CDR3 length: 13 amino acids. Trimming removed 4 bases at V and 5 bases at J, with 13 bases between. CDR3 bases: TGCGCCAGCAGCATCCCTTGGGGTAACGAGCAGTACTTC. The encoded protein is CASSIPWGNEQYF.